One and the same sample provided the 3 T cell receptor beta chains below, sequenced in a study of blood T cell repertoires in COVID-19. The assay was immunoSEQ multiplex PCR, and TCRdb's table has in-frame clones only and misses some. Of approximately 190,000 clones in the sample, 84% were seen once. Sequencing used peripheral blood. Every receptor here comes from a human donor in a cohort sampled during active COVID-19.

This chain connects TRBV7-3 to TRBJ2-1; D perhaps matches TRBD2 (5 bases). Trimming shortened V by 4 bases and J by 1 base, and 5 bases separated the two germline ends. The CDR3 loop spans 13 amino acids. Germline CDR1 SGHTA, CDR2 FQGTGA. In DNA, the CDR3 is TGTGCCAGCAGCTCGGGGTCCTACAATGAGCAGTTCTTC. Its protein product is CASSSGSYNEQFF.

The rearrangement links TRBV30 to TRBJ2-7; D gene uncertain. The germline V gene encodes CDR1 GTSNPN and CDR2 SVGIG (reference sequence). The CDR3 extends over 11 amino acids. Trimming pared 1 base from V and 4 bases from J, leaving 5 bases between. The CDR3 DNA is TGTGCCTGGAGTGCCATGTACGAGCAGTACTTC. Its protein product is CAWSAMYEQYF.

The gene calls are TRBV6-6 and TRBJ1-1; no reliable D call. This CDR3 comprises 14 residues. Trimming shortened V by 5 bases and J by 1 base, and 11 bases separated the two germline ends. Germline V lookup: CDR1 MNHNY, CDR2 SVGAGI (reference sequence). The CDR3 reads CASSQRLKNTEAFF. CDR3 in DNA: TGTGCCAGCAGTCAACGCCTAAAGAACACTGAAGCTTTCTTT.